This T cell receptor (beta chain) was sequenced in a study of PD-L1 blockade in urothelial cancer. Study-level background: Male sex and bladder-origin urothelial cancer were recorded for about 90% of the roughly 30 patients.

Some clones are missing from TCRdb's copy, which holds only in-frame ones; the method was immunoSEQ multiplex PCR. The data hold around 50,000 clones, with about 85% observed a single time. Regarding time point: peripheral blood 6 weeks after treatment start. The CDR3 is 15 amino acids. V lost 3 bases, J lost 1 base, and 5 bases stayed unmatched. From germline, CDR1 is SNHLY and CDR2 FYNNEI. This receptor was identified in a man in his fifties with urothelial cancer. This material consisted of PBMCs, taken around atezolizumab (anti-PD-L1) treatment. The chain has TRBV2 and TRBJ1-2; 7 bases align to TRBD1. The CDR3 nucleotides are TGTGCCAGCAGTGACCGACAGGGACTTAACTATGGCTACACCTTC. Translation gives CASSDRQGLNYGYTF.